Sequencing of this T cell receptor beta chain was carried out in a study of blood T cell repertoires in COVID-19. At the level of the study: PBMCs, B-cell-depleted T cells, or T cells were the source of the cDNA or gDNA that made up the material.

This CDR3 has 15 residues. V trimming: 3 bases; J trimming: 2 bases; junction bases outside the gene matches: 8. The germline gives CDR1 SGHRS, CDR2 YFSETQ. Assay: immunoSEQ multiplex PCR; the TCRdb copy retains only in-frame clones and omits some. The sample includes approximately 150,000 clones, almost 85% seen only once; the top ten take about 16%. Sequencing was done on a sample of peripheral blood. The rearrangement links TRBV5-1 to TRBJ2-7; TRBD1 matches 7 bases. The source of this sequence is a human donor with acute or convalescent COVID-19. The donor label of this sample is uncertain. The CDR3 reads CASSWTGQKAYEQYF. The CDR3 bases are TGCGCCAGCAGCTGGACGGGACAGAAAGCCTACGAGCAGTACTTC.